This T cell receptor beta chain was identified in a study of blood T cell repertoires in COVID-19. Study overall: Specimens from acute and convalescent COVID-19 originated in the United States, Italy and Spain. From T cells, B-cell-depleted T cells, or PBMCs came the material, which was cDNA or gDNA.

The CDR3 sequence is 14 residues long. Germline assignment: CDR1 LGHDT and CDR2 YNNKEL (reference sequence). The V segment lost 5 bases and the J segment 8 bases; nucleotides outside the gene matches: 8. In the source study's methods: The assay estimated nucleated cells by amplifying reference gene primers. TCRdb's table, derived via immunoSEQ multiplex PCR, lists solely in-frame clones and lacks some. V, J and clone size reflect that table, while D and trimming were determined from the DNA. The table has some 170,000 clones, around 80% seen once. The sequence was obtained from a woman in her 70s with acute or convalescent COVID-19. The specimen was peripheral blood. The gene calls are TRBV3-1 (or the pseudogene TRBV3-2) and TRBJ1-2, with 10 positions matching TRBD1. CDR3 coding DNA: TGTGCCAGCAGCTTCATGACAGGGGGCAGAGGCTACACCTTC. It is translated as CASSFMTGGRGYTF.